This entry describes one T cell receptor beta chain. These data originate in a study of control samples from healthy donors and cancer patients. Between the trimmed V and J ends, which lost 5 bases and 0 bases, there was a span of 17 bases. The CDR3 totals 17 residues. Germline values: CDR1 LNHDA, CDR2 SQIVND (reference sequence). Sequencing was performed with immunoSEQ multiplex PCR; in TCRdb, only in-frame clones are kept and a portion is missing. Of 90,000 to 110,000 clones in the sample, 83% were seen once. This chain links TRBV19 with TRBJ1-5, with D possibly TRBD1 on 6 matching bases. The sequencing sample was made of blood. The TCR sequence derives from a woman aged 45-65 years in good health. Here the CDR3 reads CASSGTQRSYSNQPQHF. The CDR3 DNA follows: TGTGCCAGTAGTGGGACACAGAGAAGTTATAGCAATCAGCCCCAGCATTTT.